This T cell receptor (beta chain) stems from a study of T cell responses to AZD1222 COVID-19 vaccine. Generated by immunoSEQ multiplex PCR, the TCRdb table keeps only in-frame clones and is missing some. Among some 61,000 clones listed, more than 85% were seen once. The sequencing here drew on peripheral blood, taken on day 0 of AZD1222 vaccination. The TCR was taken from an adult in good health.

CDR3 in DNA: TGCAGCGTTGGGGAGCGGAGCAATCAGCCCCAGCATTTT. Translated: CSVGERSNQPQHF. The genes are TRBV29-1 and TRBJ1-5; D remains unclear. V gave up 4 bases and J gave up 1 base, with 8 bases separating them. From germline, CDR1 is SQVTM and CDR2 ANQGSEA. The CDR3 runs 13 residues.